Listed below are T cell receptor beta chains from one sample, sequenced in a study of blood T cell repertoires in COVID-19. The protocol was immunoSEQ multiplex PCR, while the TCRdb copy is restricted to in-frame clones and leaves out a portion. Of a few hundred thousand clones in the sample, roughly nine tenths are singletons; the top ten hold approximately 2.8%. Sequencing was done on a sample of PBMCs or T cells enriched from blood (not recorded which). The receptors here all came from a woman aged 45-65 years in a cohort exposed to, infected with or recovered from COVID-19 (not recorded which). Each CDR3 is given with its conserved first and last residue.

j_call v_call cdr3_aa
TRBJ1-2 TRBV5-1 CASSSNGQGTTGYTF
TRBJ1-2 TRBV20-1 CSASSGSYGYTF
TRBJ1-5 TRBV30 CAWRGAGNQPQHF
TRBJ2-7 TRBV3-1/TRBV3-2 CASSQGDRLTYEQYF
TRBJ1-3 TRBV18 CASSPLRDTSGNTIYF
TRBJ1-6 TRBV3-1/TRBV3-2 CASRHLQGSLNSPLHF
TRBJ1-5 TRBV13 CASSLVGGPQHF
TRBJ2-3 TRBV5-4 CASSFPGRGGTDTQYF
TRBJ2-5 TRBV7-3 CASSLKSRQGGQETQYF
TRBJ2-7 TRBV2 CASSEVMGTGSEQYF
TRBJ1-2 TRBV20-1 CSASISGISDGYTF
TRBJ2-2 TRBV20-1 CSASHRVSGELFF
TRBJ1-2 TRBV29-1 CSVRRAYGYTF
TRBJ1-1 TRBV7-9 CASSFALWAQNTEAFF
TRBJ1-1 TRBV11-3 CASSYNLDTEAFF
TRBJ1-3 TRBV4-1 CASSLRDREGNTIYF
TRBJ2-1 TRBV14 CASSRGLVFPNYEQFF
TRBJ1-2 TRBV19 CASSMRTGRNYGYTF
TRBJ1-6 TRBV5-1 CASSVKGVNSPLHF
TRBJ2-7 TRBV4-1 CASSQGSGARSALGGYEQYF
TRBJ1-2 TRBV4-3 CASSQGWNRGDSNYGYTF
TRBJ1-4 TRBV4-1 CASSLSISGEKLFF
TRBJ2-5 TRBV9 CASSVGQGIQETQYF
TRBJ1-2 TRBV6-5 CASRPGQAPTGYTF
TRBJ1-6 TRBV6-5 CASSYRGGRDNSPLHF
TRBJ2-1 TRBV19 CASRLAGGYNEQFF
TRBJ1-6 TRBV30 CAWSVLDRRNSPLHF
TRBJ2-2 TRBV14 CASSQDRGTSGWNTGELFF
TRBJ2-7 TRBV9 CASSATGTILHYEQYF
TRBJ2-1 TRBV4-1 CASSQGAAGQGARGNEQFF
TRBJ1-6 TRBV9 CASSRDRGPNSPLHF
TRBJ2-3 TRBV27 CASSTFGGGRDTQYF
TRBJ2-5 TRBV7-8 CASSAGTGTETQYF
TRBJ2-7 TRBV2 CASSDLEGASPYEQYF
TRBJ2-1 TRBV5-4 CASSLPSGAQSSYNEQFF
TRBJ1-3 TRBV19 CASSTDRGNTIYF
TRBJ2-3 TRBV7-2 CASSLEAVGPHLPQYF
TRBJ1-6 TRBV9 CASSGGGSYNSPLHF
TRBJ2-1 TRBV7-3 CASSPSGGTYNEQFF
TRBJ1-4 TRBV27 CASTRTGGYEKLFF
TRBJ2-5 TRBV9 CASSVAPRGEETQYF
TRBJ1-1 TRBV12-3/TRBV12-4 CASSLMGATEAFF
TRBJ1-5 TRBV18 CASSPGDRGNQPQHF
TRBJ1-2 TRBV9 CASSVAGESHGYTF
TRBJ1-4 TRBV18 CASSQTPWTASTNEKLFF
TRBJ1-6 TRBV18 CASSLDRVSSYNSPLHF
TRBJ2-7 TRBV5-6 CASSLFSQMEGEQYF
TRBJ2-2 TRBV4-2 CASSQDPGSNTGELFF
TRBJ1-1 TRBV6-1 CASSEARTRAFF
TRBJ2-5 TRBV7-2 CASSYNGGEETQYF
TRBJ2-5 TRBV7-9 CASSSQGGETQYF